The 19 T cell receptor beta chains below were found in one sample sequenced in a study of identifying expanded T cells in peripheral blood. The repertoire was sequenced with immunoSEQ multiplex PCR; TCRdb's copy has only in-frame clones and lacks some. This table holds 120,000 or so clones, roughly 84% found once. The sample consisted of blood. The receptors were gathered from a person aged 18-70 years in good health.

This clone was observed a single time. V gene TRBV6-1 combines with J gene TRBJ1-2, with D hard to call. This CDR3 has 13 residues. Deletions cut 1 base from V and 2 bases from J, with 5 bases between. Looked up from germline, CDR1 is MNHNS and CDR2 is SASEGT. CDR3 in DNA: TGTGCCAGCAGTGAAGTACCCAACTATGGCTACACCTTC. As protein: CASSEVPNYGYTF.

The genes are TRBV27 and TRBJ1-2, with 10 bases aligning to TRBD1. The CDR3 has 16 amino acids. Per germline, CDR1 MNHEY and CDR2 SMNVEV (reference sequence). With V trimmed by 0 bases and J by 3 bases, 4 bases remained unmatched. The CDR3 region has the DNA TGTGCCAGCAGTTTATCGGGACAGGGGAGCGACTATGGCTACACCTTC. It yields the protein CASSLSGQGSDYGYTF.

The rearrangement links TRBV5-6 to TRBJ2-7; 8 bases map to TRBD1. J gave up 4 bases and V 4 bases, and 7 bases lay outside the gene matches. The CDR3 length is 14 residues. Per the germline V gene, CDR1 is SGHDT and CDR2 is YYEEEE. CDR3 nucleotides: TGTGCCAGCAGCGTGGACAGGGAAGGGTACGAGCAGTACTTC. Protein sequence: CASSVDREGYEQYF.

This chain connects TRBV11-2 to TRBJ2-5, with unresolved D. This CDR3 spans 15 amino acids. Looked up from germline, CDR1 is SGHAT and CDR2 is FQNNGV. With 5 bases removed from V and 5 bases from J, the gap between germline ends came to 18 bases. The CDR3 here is CASSPAVVIGETQYF. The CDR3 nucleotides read TGTGCCAGCAGCCCCGCGGTCGTTATAGGGGAGACCCAGTACTTC.

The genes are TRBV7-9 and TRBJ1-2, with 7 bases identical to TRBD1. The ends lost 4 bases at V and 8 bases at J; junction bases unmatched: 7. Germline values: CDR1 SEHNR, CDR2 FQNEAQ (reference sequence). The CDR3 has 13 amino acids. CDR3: CASSSFTGDGYTF. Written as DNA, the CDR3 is TGTGCCAGCAGCTCTTTTACAGGGGACGGCTACACCTTC.

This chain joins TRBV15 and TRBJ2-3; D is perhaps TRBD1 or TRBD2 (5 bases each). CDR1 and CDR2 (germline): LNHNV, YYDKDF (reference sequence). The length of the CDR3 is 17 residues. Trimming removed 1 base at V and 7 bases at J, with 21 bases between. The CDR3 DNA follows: TGTGCCACCAGCAGAGGCCCGGGACGCCGTGTGGGAAATACGCAGTATTTT. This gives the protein CATSRGPGRRVGNTQYF. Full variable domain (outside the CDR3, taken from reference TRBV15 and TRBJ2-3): DAMVIQNPRYQVTQFGKPVTLSCSQTLNHNVMYWYQQKSSQAPKLLFHYYDKDFNNEADTPDNFQSRRPNTSFCFLDIRSPGLGDTAMYLCATSRGPGRRVGNTQYFGPGTRLTVL.

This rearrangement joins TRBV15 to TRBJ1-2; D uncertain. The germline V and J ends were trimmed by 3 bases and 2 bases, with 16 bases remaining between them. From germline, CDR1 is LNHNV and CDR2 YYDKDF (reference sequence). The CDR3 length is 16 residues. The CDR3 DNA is TGTGCCACCAGCAGCATGACGGGCTCCTCCAACTATGGCTACACCTTC. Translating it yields CATSSMTGSSNYGYTF.

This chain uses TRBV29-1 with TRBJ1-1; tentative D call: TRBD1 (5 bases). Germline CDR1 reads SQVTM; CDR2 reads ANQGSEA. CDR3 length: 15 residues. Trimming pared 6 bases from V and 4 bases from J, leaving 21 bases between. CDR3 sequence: CSVKTLAGVGTEAFF. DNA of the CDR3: TGCAGCGTCAAAACTTTAGCGGGGGTGGGCACTGAAGCTTTCTTT.

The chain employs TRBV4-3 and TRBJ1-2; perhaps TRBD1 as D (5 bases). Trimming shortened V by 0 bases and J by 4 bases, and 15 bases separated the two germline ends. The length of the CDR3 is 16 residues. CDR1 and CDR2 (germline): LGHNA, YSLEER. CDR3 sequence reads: CASSQEPGGGIYGYTF. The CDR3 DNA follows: TGCGCCAGCAGCCAAGAACCCGGCGGGGGGATCTATGGCTACACCTTC.

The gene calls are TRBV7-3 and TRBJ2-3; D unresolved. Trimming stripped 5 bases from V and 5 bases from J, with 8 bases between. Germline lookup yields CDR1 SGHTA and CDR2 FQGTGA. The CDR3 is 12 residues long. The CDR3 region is CASSSPGDTQYF. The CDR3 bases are TGTGCCAGCAGCAGCCCCGGAGATACGCAGTATTTT.

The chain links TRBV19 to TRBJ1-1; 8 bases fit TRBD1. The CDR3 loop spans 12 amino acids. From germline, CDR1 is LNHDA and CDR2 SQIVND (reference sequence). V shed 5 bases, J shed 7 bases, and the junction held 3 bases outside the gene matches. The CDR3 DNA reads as TGTGCCAGTAGTCGACAGGGGATTGAAGCTTTCTTT. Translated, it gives CASSRQGIEAFF. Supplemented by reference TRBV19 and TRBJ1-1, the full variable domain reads DGGITQSPKYLFRKEGQNVTLSCEQNLNHDAMYWYRQDPGQGLRLIYYSQIVNDFQKGDIAEGYSVSREKKESFPLTVTSAQKNPTAFYLCASSRQGIEAFFGQGTRLTVV.

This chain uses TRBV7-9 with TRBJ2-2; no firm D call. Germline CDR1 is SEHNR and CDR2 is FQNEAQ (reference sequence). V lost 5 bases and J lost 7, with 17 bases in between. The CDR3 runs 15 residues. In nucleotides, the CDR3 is TGTGCCAGCAGCCGGAGAAATTTTGGTGTCGGGGAGCTGTTTTTT. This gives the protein CASSRRNFGVGELFF.

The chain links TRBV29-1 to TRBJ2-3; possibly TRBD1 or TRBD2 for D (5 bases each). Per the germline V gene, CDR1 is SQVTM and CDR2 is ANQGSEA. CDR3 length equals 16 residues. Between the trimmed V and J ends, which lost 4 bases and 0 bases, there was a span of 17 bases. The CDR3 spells CSVGGRDATSTDTQYF. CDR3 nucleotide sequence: TGCAGCGTTGGGGGAAGGGACGCAACTAGCACAGATACGCAGTATTTT.

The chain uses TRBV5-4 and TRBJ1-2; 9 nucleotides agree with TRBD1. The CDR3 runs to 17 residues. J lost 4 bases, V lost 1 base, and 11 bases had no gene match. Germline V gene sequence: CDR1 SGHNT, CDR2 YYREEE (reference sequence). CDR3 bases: TGTGCCAGCAGCTTGCCCACAGGGGGCAAAGGAGTCTATGGCTACACCTTC. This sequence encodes CASSLPTGGKGVYGYTF.

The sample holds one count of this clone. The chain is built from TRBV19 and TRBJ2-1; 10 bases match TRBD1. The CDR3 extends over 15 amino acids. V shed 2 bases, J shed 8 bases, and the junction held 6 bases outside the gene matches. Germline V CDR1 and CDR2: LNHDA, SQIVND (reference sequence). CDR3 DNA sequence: TGTGCCAGTAGTATATGGGACAGGGGTAGGGATGAGCAGTTCTTC. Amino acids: CASSIWDRGRDEQFF.

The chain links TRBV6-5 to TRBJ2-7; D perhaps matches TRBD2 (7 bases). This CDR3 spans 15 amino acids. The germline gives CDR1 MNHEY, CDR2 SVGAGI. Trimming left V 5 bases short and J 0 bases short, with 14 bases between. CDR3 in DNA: TGTGCCAGCAGTCGGGGGGCGCGGAGCTCCTACGAGCAGTACTTC. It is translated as CASSRGARSSYEQYF.

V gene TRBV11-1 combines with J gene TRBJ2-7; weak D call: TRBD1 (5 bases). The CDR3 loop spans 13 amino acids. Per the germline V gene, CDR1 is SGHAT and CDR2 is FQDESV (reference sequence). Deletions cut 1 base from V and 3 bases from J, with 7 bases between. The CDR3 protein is CASSLGQFYEQYF. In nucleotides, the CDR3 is TGTGCCAGCAGCTTAGGACAGTTCTACGAGCAGTACTTC. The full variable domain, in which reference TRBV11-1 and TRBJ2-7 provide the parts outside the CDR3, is EAEVAQSPRYKITEKSQAVAFWCDPISGHATLYWYRQILGQGPELLVQFQDESVVDDSQLPKDRFSAERLKGVDSTLKIQPAELGDSAMYLCASSLGQFYEQYFGPGTRLTVT.

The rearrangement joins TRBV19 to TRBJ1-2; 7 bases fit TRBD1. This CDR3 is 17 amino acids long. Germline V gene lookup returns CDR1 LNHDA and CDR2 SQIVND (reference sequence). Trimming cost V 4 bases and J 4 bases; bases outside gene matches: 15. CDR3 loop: CASSTGAGTVRSYGYTF. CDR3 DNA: TGTGCCAGTAGTACGGGGGCTGGGACAGTGAGATCCTATGGCTACACCTTC.

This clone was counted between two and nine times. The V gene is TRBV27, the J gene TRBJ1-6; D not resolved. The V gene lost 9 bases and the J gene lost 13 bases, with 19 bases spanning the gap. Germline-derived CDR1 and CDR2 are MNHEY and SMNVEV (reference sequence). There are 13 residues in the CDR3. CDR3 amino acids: CASTPRRSSPLHF. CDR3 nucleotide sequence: TGTGCCAGTACCCCCAGGAGAAGTTCGCCCCTCCACTTT.